Below are 16 T cell receptor beta chains sequenced from a single sample in a study of blood T cell repertoires in COVID-19. This table comes from immunoSEQ multiplex PCR, and its TCRdb copy is limited to in-frame clones, with some not included. The sample has about 78,000 clones; 77% are singletons. The sample was peripheral blood. The receptors were gathered from a human donor in a cohort sampled during active COVID-19.

The rearrangement links TRBV10-3 to TRBJ1-5; 11 positions match TRBD1. The CDR3 contains 15 residues. With V trimmed by 6 bases and J by 4 bases, 5 bases remained unmatched. The germline CDR1 and CDR2 sequences are ENHRY and SYGVKD. Written as DNA, the CDR3 is TGTGCCATCAGCGTGGGACAGGGGGGTAATCAGCCCCAGCATTTT. Translated, it gives CAISVGQGGNQPQHF.

The chain links TRBV6-5 to TRBJ1-4; 7 nucleotides align to TRBD1. This CDR3 has 14 amino acids. With 3 bases clipped from V and 7 bases from J, the junction kept 5 bases outside the gene matches. CDR1 is MNHEY and CDR2 is SVGAGI in the germline V gene. CDR3 residues: CASSYLQGREKLFF. The CDR3 nucleotides read TGTGCCAGCAGTTATCTACAGGGGCGTGAAAAACTGTTTTTT.

V is TRBV7-6 and J is TRBJ1-1; no reliable D call. Germline CDR1 reads SGHVS; CDR2 reads FNYEAQ. The CDR3 totals 13 residues. V shed 4 bases and J shed 1 base, with 7 bases lying between them. In DNA form, the CDR3 reads TGTGCCAGCAGCTCACATGAGAACACTGAAGCTTTCTTT. This translates into CASSSHENTEAFF.

CDR3 DNA sequence: TGTGCCAGCAGCTTAGGAGTTATGAACACTGAAGCTTTCTTT. It yields the protein CASSLGVMNTEAFF. The rearrangement uses TRBV7-9 and TRBJ1-1; D is uncertain. CDR3 length: 14 amino acids. CDR1 SEHNR and CDR2 FQNEAQ come from the germline V gene (reference sequence). V was cut by 1 base and J by 0 bases, with 6 bases left in between. Combining the CDR3 with reference TRBV7-9 and TRBJ1-1 gives the whole variable domain DTGVSQNPRHKITKRGQNVTFRCDPISEHNRLYWYRQTLGQGPEFLTYFQNEAQLEKSRLLSDRFSAERPKGSFSTLEIQRTEQGDSAMYLCASSLGVMNTEAFFGQGTRLTVV.

The V call is TRBV10-2, the J call TRBJ2-5, with 9 positions matching TRBD2. The CDR3 runs 16 residues. V trimming: 7 bases; J trimming: 5 bases; junction bases outside the gene matches: 14. Germline loops: CDR1 WSHSY, CDR2 SAAADI. CDR3 sequence reads: CASIRRGGESQETQYF. Here the CDR3 DNA reads TGCGCCAGCATCCGGCGGGGGGGCGAAAGTCAGGAGACCCAGTACTTC.

The CDR3 spells CASSARGTQYF. The CDR3 bases are TGTGCCAGCAGCGCCCGGGGGACCCAGTACTTC. The J gene is TRBJ2-7, the V gene TRBV7-8, with D possibly being TRBD2 (5 bases). The J call may be wrong; the DNA end is better matched by TRBJ2-5. The CDR3 has 11 amino acids. CDR1 and CDR2 from the germline V gene are SGHVS and FQNEAQ.

This chain connects TRBV5-1 to TRBJ2-4; D is undetermined. This CDR3 comprises 13 residues. Germline CDR1 reads SGHRS; CDR2 reads YFSETQ. The V end was cut by 3 bases, the J end by 9 bases, with 13 bases between. CDR3 sequence (DNA): TGCGCCAGCAGCTCTACTCAATCCCCCATTCAGTACTTC. It encodes CASSSTQSPIQYF.

The chain carries TRBV5-8 and TRBJ2-7; possible D gene TRBD2, 6 bases. Between the trimmed V and J ends, which lost 2 bases and 6 bases, there was a span of 15 bases. In germline, CDR1 is SGHTS, CDR2 YDEGEE. The CDR3 covers 14 residues. CDR3 sequence reads: CASSLLLAGIEQYF. The CDR3 DNA reads as TGTGCCAGCAGCTTATTACTAGCTGGAATCGAGCAGTACTTC.

The chain carries TRBV5-4 and TRBJ2-1, with TRBD2 identical over 8 bases. The CDR3 has 16 residues. V gave up 2 bases and J gave up 5 bases; unmatched junction bases: 9. Germline CDR1 and CDR2: SGHNT and YYREEE (reference sequence). The chain's CDR3 is CASSLPGGARDNEQFF. The CDR3 DNA follows: TGTGCCAGCAGCTTACCCGGGGGGGCCAGAGACAATGAGCAGTTCTTC.

The CDR3 protein is CASSFRTGNTEAFF. As DNA, the CDR3 is TGCGCCAGCAGCTTCAGGACAGGTAACACTGAAGCTTTCTTT. The chain has TRBV5-1 and TRBJ1-1; TRBD1 matches 7 bases. CDR1 and CDR2 from the germline V gene are SGHRS and YFSETQ. This CDR3 region has 14 residues. V was pared by 2 bases and J by 2 bases, with 3 bases of the junction left unmatched. Combining the CDR3 with reference TRBV5-1 and TRBJ1-1 gives the whole variable domain KAGVTQTPRYLIKTRGQQVTLSCSPISGHRSVSWYQQTPGQGLQFLFEYFSETQRNKGNFPGRFSGRQFSNSRSEMNVSTLELGDSALYLCASSFRTGNTEAFFGQGTRLTVV.

For this clone: Because the CDR3's place on the DNA is in doubt, the DNA is left out and the CDR3 is given as listed by TCRdb. V and J are TRBV6-5 and TRBJ1-2; the table names TRBD1, a call not compared with the DNA. Germline-derived CDR1 and CDR2 are MNHEY and SVGAGI. The CDR3 is 16 residues long, ends included. The CDR3 loop reads CASSFRARGYNYGYTF.

V gene TRBV29-1 combines with J gene TRBJ1-1; unclear D gene. The CDR3 spans 11 residues. V was pared by 4 bases and J by 2 bases, with 5 bases between. Germline CDR1 SQVTM, CDR2 ANQGSEA. CDR3 residues: CSVGQNTEAFF. In DNA form, the CDR3 reads TGCAGCGTTGGACAAAACACTGAAGCTTTCTTT.

CDR3 nucleotide sequence: TGTGCCAGCAGTTATAGGGACAGTGCTTACGAGCAGTACTTC. Protein product: CASSYRDSAYEQYF. The rearrangement joins TRBV6-7 to TRBJ2-7; 7 nucleotides match TRBD1. TRBV6-7 falls under the ORF class, with uncertain function. The trim removed 3 bases at V and 4 bases at J, leaving 6 bases unmatched. This CDR3 contains 14 residues.

This clone was detected once. The chain carries TRBV4-1 and TRBJ1-1; 7 bases map to TRBD1. The ends lost 4 bases at V and 1 base at J; junction bases unmatched: 15. This CDR3 is 18 amino acids long. The germline CDR1 and CDR2 sequences are MGHRA and YSYEKL. In DNA form, the CDR3 reads TGCGCCAGCAGCCGCCGACAGGGCCCAGGTGGTGAGAACACTGAAGCTTTCTTT. It translates to CASSRRQGPGGENTEAFF.

CDR3 sequence: CASSFGTSGESTDTQYF. In DNA form, the CDR3 reads TGTGCCAGCAGCTTCGGTACTAGCGGGGAAAGCACAGATACGCAGTATTTT. The J gene is TRBJ2-3, the V gene TRBV11-3, with 10 bases that match TRBD2. Trimming cost V 3 bases and J 0 bases; bases outside gene matches: 6. Germline V CDR1 and CDR2: SGHNT, YENEEA. The CDR3 length is 17 residues.

The count of this clone is one. The V call is TRBV5-1, the J call TRBJ2-3, with TRBD1 matching over 9 bases. The ends lost 3 bases at V and 5 bases at J; junction bases unmatched: 7. The CDR3 has 15 residues. Per germline, CDR1 SGHRS and CDR2 YFSETQ. CDR3 bases: TGCGCCAGCAGCTCACAGGGGGCCAGTGAAGATACGCAGTATTTT. It translates to CASSSQGASEDTQYF.